A single sample is the source of the 10 T cell receptor beta chains below, sequenced in a study of cytomegalovirus exposure and HLA in healthy donors. PCR amplification relied on 60 Vbeta primers (plus 13 Jbeta primers). Sequencing used immunoSEQ multiplex PCR; TCRdb keeps in-frame clones, though not all of them. Here the sample spans some 120,000 clones, roughly a tenth being singletons. Sequencing used PBMCs. The origin of the receptors is a woman between 18 and 30 years old in good health and CMV-seropositive.

The genes are TRBV12-2 and TRBJ2-7; whether TRBD2, the table's D call, matches the DNA was not checked. TRBV12-2 is a documented pseudogene. The CDR3 runs to 13 residues. The CDR3 reads CASRLSGTYEQYF. The CDR3 DNA sequence: TGTGCAAGTCGCTTATCGGGTACCTACGAGCAGTACTTC.

This clone was seen a handful of times. J is TRBJ1-2 and V is TRBV30; 7 nucleotides agree with TRBD1. Germline V gene lookup returns CDR1 GTSNPN and CDR2 SVGIG (reference sequence). This CDR3 is 11 amino acids long. V was clipped by 8 bases and J by 7 bases; unmatched bases: 7. Here the CDR3 DNA reads TGTGCCCAGGAGGGGGCTGGTGGCTACACCTTC. Amino acids: CAQEGAGGYTF.

This clone has just a few counts. In nucleotides, the CDR3 is TGCAGCGTCAGTAGCGGGGGGAGCACAGATACGCAGTATTTT. As protein: CSVSSGGSTDTQYF. This sequence joins TRBV29-1 and TRBJ2-3; TRBD2 agrees at 10 bases. The CDR3 runs 14 residues. Looked up from germline, CDR1 is SQVTM and CDR2 is ANQGSEA. V shed 6 bases and J 0 bases; nucleotides not matched to a gene: 3.

This chain links TRBV10-3 with TRBJ1-1; a weak D match, TRBD1 (5 bases). The germline V gene encodes CDR1 ENHRY and CDR2 SYGVKD. Trimming stripped 2 bases from V and 1 base from J, with 14 bases between. The CDR3 contains 16 residues. As DNA, the CDR3 is TGTGCCATCAGTGAGACACCCCGGGGGTCGAACACTGAAGCTTTCTTT. It specifies CAISETPRGSNTEAFF.

The chain joins TRBV2 to TRBJ2-1; tentatively, D is TRBD2 (6 bases). The V end lost 6 bases, the J end lost 5 bases, and 14 bases lay between the germline ends. The CDR3 totals 14 residues. Per germline, CDR1 SNHLY and CDR2 FYNNEI. The CDR3 region is CASRLAQGDNEQFF. The DNA of the CDR3 is TGTGCCAGCAGACTAGCTCAAGGGGACAATGAGCAGTTCTTC.

The V and J genes are TRBV19 and TRBJ1-2; D remains ambiguous. Germline V lookup: CDR1 LNHDA, CDR2 SQIVND (reference sequence). Trimming stripped 1 base from V and 0 bases from J, with 12 bases between. This CDR3 region has 16 residues. The CDR3: CASSIGASRANYGYTF. CDR3 coding DNA: TGTGCCAGTAGTATAGGGGCGTCCCGAGCTAACTATGGCTACACCTTC.

This clone has a handful of counts. The rearrangement links TRBV27 to TRBJ1-1; D may be TRBD1 (6 bases). CDR1 and CDR2 (germline): MNHEY, SMNVEV (reference sequence). V lost 6 bases and J 1 base, leaving 24 bases between the germline ends. The CDR3 totals 18 residues. The CDR3 sequence is CASSSYPRSGTPNTEAFF. In DNA, the CDR3 is TGTGCCAGCAGCTCGTACCCCCGGAGCGGGACACCGAACACTGAAGCTTTCTTT.

The chain has TRBV19 and TRBJ2-3, with 11 bases aligning to TRBD1. V shed 9 bases and J 4 bases; nucleotides not matched to a gene: 6. CDR1 is LNHDA and CDR2 is SQIVND in the germline V gene (reference sequence). The CDR3 runs to 14 residues. For the CDR3, the DNA is TGTGCCAGCGATCCGGGACAGGGGGCAGATACGCAGTATTTT. It yields the protein CASDPGQGADTQYF.

This clone was counted only a few times. This chain joins TRBV18 and TRBJ2-5, with D possibly being TRBD1 (6 bases). CDR3 size: 14 residues. The V gene's germline CDR1 is KGHSH and CDR2 LQKENI. The V end lost 3 bases, the J end lost 4 bases, and 12 bases lay between the germline ends. The CDR3 DNA reads TGTGCCAGCTCACCGGGGGCGCTAGCAGAGACCCAGTACTTC. This translates into CASSPGALAETQYF.

The chain links TRBV14 to TRBJ1-3; D unclear. The CDR3 covers 16 residues. Trimming took 0 bases from V and 0 from J, leaving 9 bases between them. CDR1 SGHDN and CDR2 FVKESK come from the germline V gene. Written as DNA, the CDR3 is TGTGCCAGCAGCCAAGATTCGGGTTTCTCTGGAAACACCATATATTTT. Translation: CASSQDSGFSGNTIYF.